Listed below are T cell receptor beta chains from one sample, sequenced in a study of blood T cell repertoires in COVID-19. Profiling relied on immunoSEQ multiplex PCR, and the TCRdb table lists in-frame clones only, not all of them. The table records roughly 160,000 clones, about 86% of them present only once. The sequencing input was peripheral blood. Every receptor here comes from a woman between 70 and 85 years old with COVID-19, enrolled during active disease. CDR3s include the opening cysteine and the closing phenylalanine or tryptophan. Each record gives: V gene, D gene, clone size, J gene, CDR3 DNA, CDR3 protein. The D gene is left open where the match is weak. The listing skips clone size in some rows; elsewhere it reads once, few, many or a size class.

>TRBV5-1|NA|NA|TRBJ2-3
NA
CASSFGPGHSSTDTQYF
>TRBV6-4|NA|NA|TRBJ2-2
TGTGCCAGCAGTCCCCGGGTTTTTTCGACCGGGGAGCTGTTTTTT
CASSPRVFSTGELFF
>TRBV7-2|TRBD2|NA|TRBJ2-1
TGTGCCAGCAGCATAACTAGCGGGGGTCGGTCTGAGCAGTTCTTC
CASSITSGGRSEQFF
>TRBV28|NA|NA|TRBJ2-7
TGTGCCAGCAGGGTAGCGTACGAGCAGTACTTC
CASRVAYEQYF
>TRBV28|NA|once|TRBJ1-2
TGTGCCTCCTTAAGTGGAGCTAACTATGGCTACACCTTC
CASLSGANYGYTF
>TRBV11-2|TRBD2|NA|TRBJ2-3
TGTGCCAGCAGCTTAGAAGGGCTAGCGGGGGCGCGACCTAGCACAGATACGCAGTATTTT
CASSLEGLAGARPSTDTQYF
>TRBV7-9|TRBD2|NA|TRBJ2-5
TGTGCCAGCAGCCCGCGGACTAGCGGGGGCCAAGAGACCCAGTACTTC
CASSPRTSGGQETQYF
>TRBV18|TRBD1|NA|TRBJ2-1
TGTGCCAGCTCACCTAATACAGGGGGCGCAAACAATGAGCAGTTCTTC
CASSPNTGGANNEQFF
>TRBV5-1|TRBD1|once|TRBJ2-7
TGCGCCAGCAGAAAATCACAGGGGATCTGGGACGAGCAGTACTTC
CASRKSQGIWDEQYF
>TRBV5-1|TRBD1|NA|TRBJ1-1
TGCGCCAGCAGCCTCGGACAGGGGGCAGGTACTGAAGCTTTCTTT
CASSLGQGAGTEAFF
>TRBV9|TRBD1|NA|TRBJ1-4
TGTGCCAGCAGCGCCAGATACAGGGGACCTAATGAAAAACTGTTTTTT
CASSARYRGPNEKLFF
>TRBV10-3|TRBD1|NA|TRBJ1-2
TGTGCCATCAGGGGGGACAGAGGAGGCTATGGCTACACCTTC
CAIRGDRGGYGYTF
>TRBV3-1/TRBV3-2|NA|NA|TRBJ2-3
TGTGCCAGCAGCCAAGGTGGGGCCACAGATACGCAGTATTTT
CASSQGGATDTQYF
>TRBV27|TRBD1|NA|TRBJ1-2
TGTGCCAGCAGCACAGGGGGCAATGGCTACACCTTC
CASSTGGNGYTF
>TRBV5-4|TRBD2|NA|TRBJ2-3
TGTGCCAGCAGCCAACTAGCGGGGGGGCCTGGTACGCAGTATTTT
CASSQLAGGPGTQYF
>TRBV7-2|TRBD2|NA|TRBJ2-1
TGTGCCAGCAGACTAGCGGGGGGGCTAGGCGATGAGCAGTTCTTC
CASRLAGGLGDEQFF
>TRBV5-1|NA|NA|TRBJ2-3
TGCGCCAGCAGCCCCGGACAAGAAGGTGCAGATACGCAGTATTTT
CASSPGQEGADTQYF
>TRBV11-2|NA|NA|TRBJ1-1
TGTGCCAGCAGCAACGAGGGGGGGACTGAAGCTTTCTTT
CASSNEGGTEAFF
>TRBV7-9|NA|NA|TRBJ2-7
TGTGCCAGCAGCTCCGCAAGCACCTACGAGCAGTACTTC
CASSSASTYEQYF
>TRBV7-8|NA|NA|TRBJ2-1
TGTGCCAGCAGCTCTCGGGATAGGGAGCAGTTCTTC
CASSSRDREQFF
>TRBV28|NA|NA|TRBJ1-2
TGTGCCAGCAGTTTCAGCTCGACAGCTTCCTCTATGAGAGGCTACACCTTC
CASSFSSTASSMRGYTF
>TRBV11-2|TRBD2|NA|TRBJ2-1
TGTGCCAGCAGCATGACTAGCGGGGCCGGCGGGGAGCAGTTCTTC
CASSMTSGAGGEQFF
>TRBV5-1|NA|NA|TRBJ2-3
TGCGCCAGCAAAGTACAGAGCACAGATACGCAGTATTTT
CASKVQSTDTQYF
>TRBV5-6|TRBD1|NA|TRBJ1-1
TGTGCCAGCAGCTTGGCCGCAGGGGGCAACACTGAAGCTTTCTTT
CASSLAAGGNTEAFF
>TRBV7-2|NA|once|TRBJ2-2
TGTGCCAGCAGCCCCAATGGGGGGGCGAATACCGGGGAGCTGTTTTTT
CASSPNGGANTGELFF
>TRBV5-6|NA|NA|TRBJ1-2
TGTGCCAGCAGCTTCGGACAGAATCCCGGCTACACCTTC
CASSFGQNPGYTF
>TRBV29-1|TRBD1|once|TRBJ1-5
TGCAGCGTCTTCCGGGACAGGGATTATAGCAATCAGCCCCAGCATTTT
CSVFRDRDYSNQPQHF
>TRBV30|NA|NA|TRBJ1-1
TGTGCCTGGTCAGGGAGGATGAACACTGAAGCTTTCTTT
CAWSGRMNTEAFF
>TRBV28|TRBD2|NA|TRBJ2-1
TGTGCCAGCAGTTCATCGGGACTAGCGGGGGGGAATGAGCAGTTCTTC
CASSSSGLAGGNEQFF
>TRBV6-5|NA|few|TRBJ1-4
TGTGCCAGCAGTTACGTGGGCAGGGTGAATGAAAAACTGTTTTTT
CASSYVGRVNEKLFF
>TRBV19|NA|NA|TRBJ2-3
TGTGCCAGTAGTATGCCGGGTAGGACAGATACGCAGTATTTT
CASSMPGRTDTQYF
>TRBV3-1/TRBV3-2|TRBD1|once|TRBJ2-1
TGTGCCAGCAGCCCGACAGGGCCCTATACAATGAAGAATGAGCAGTTCTTC
CASSPTGPYTMKNEQFF
>TRBV11-3|NA|NA|TRBJ2-1
TGTGCCAGCAGCTTAGATCCCTCTACAGGCAATGAGCAGTTCTTC
CASSLDPSTGNEQFF
>TRBV6-6|NA|NA|TRBJ1-2
TGTGCCAGCAGGCCCACAATGTCGGGGGGTGGCTACACCTTC
CASRPTMSGGGYTF
>TRBV5-1|TRBD1|NA|TRBJ1-1
TGCGCCAGCAGCTTGCGGATGTGGGGACAGGGTCTGAACACTGAAGCTTTCTTT
CASSLRMWGQGLNTEAFF
>TRBV7-3|TRBD2|NA|TRBJ2-1
TGTGCCAGCAGCTCCTCAACCGCGATGGGCGGGGGGGCCTACAATGAGCAGTTCTTC
CASSSSTAMGGGAYNEQFF
>TRBV10-3|NA|NA|TRBJ1-6
TGTGCCATCAGTGAGGCTAGCTCCTATAATTCACCCCTCCACTTT
CAISEASSYNSPLHF
>TRBV7-3|NA|NA|TRBJ2-5
TGTGCCAGCAGCTTAGCAGGGGAGCGTCGGGAGACCCAGTACTTC
CASSLAGERRETQYF
>TRBV5-1|TRBD2|NA|TRBJ2-3
TGCGCCAGCAGCCTCCGGGACTATAACACAGATACGCAGTATTTT
CASSLRDYNTDTQYF
>TRBV10-2|TRBD1|NA|TRBJ1-5
TGCGCCAGCAAGGGGGACAGGGCACATCAGCCCCAGCATTTT
CASKGDRAHQPQHF
>TRBV6-5|NA|NA|TRBJ1-1
TGTGCCAGCACCGGGCACAGGGTGAACACTGAAGCTTTCTTT
CASTGHRVNTEAFF
>TRBV6-5|NA|once|TRBJ1-1
TGTGCCAGCTACGGACAGACCATGAACACTGAAGCTTTCTTT
CASYGQTMNTEAFF
>TRBV2|TRBD2|NA|TRBJ2-3
TGTGCCAGCAGTGAAATCCTGGCGGGGGGCACAGATACGCAGTATTTT
CASSEILAGGTDTQYF
>TRBV28|TRBD1|NA|TRBJ2-7
TGTGCCAGCAGCCTAACTGGACAGGCCTACGAGCAGTACTTC
CASSLTGQAYEQYF
>TRBV10-3|NA|few|TRBJ1-1
TGTGCCATCAGGGGAGGCCCCGACTCGGAAGCTTTCTTT
CAIRGGPDSEAFF
>TRBV2|NA|NA|TRBJ2-5
TGTGCCAGCAGTGATTGGGCGGGTTTACAAGAGACCCAGTACTTC
CASSDWAGLQETQYF
>TRBV2|NA|NA|TRBJ1-2
TGTGCCAGCAGCAGTACCCCCTATGGCTACACCTTC
CASSSTPYGYTF
>TRBV5-4|NA|NA|TRBJ2-5
TGTGCCAGCAGCTCCTCGGGACTCGGACAAGAGACCCAGTACTTC
CASSSSGLGQETQYF
>TRBV15|NA|NA|TRBJ1-4
TGTGCCACCAGCAGAGTCCCCCGCTCGGCAACTAATGAAAAACTGTTTTTT
CATSRVPRSATNEKLFF
>TRBV5-1|NA|NA|TRBJ2-2
TGCGCCAGCAGCTTGGCGGCAGGGGCCGCCGGGGAGCTGTTTTTT
CASSLAAGAAGELFF
>TRBV5-1|TRBD2|NA|TRBJ2-2
TGCGCCAGCGTCGGCGGGGGTGGCACCGGGGAGCTGTTTTTT
CASVGGGGTGELFF
>TRBV12-3/TRBV12-4|NA|once|TRBJ1-2
TGTGCCAGCAGCTCTAGTCGGGGTGGCTACACCTTC
CASSSSRGGYTF
>TRBV28|NA|NA|TRBJ1-1
TGTGCCAGCAGTTTAATCGAGAGAAACACTGAAGCTTTCTTT
CASSLIERNTEAFF
>TRBV6-4|NA|NA|TRBJ1-1
TGTGCCAGCAGTGAACAGGAGGGCACTGAAGCTTTCTTT
CASSEQEGTEAFF
>TRBV27|NA|NA|TRBJ2-1
TGTGCCAGCAGTTTATCGCCTACCTTCCCCTACAATGAGCAGTTCTTC
CASSLSPTFPYNEQFF
>TRBV6-1|NA|once|TRBJ2-7
TGTGCCAGCAGTGAAGCGAGGTCTACAACCTTC
CASSEARSTTF
>TRBV3-1/TRBV3-2|NA|NA|TRBJ2-5
TGTGCCAGCAGCCCCCGGGGGTATTCGGAGACCCAGTACTTC
CASSPRGYSETQYF
>TRBV11-2|NA|NA|TRBJ1-3
TGTGCCAGCAGCTTAGAAGGCAGGGGCTCTGGAAACACCATATATTTT
CASSLEGRGSGNTIYF
>TRBV28|NA|NA|TRBJ1-6
TGTGCCAGCAGTTTAAGGCTAGAGTCACCCCTCCACTTT
CASSLRLESPLHF